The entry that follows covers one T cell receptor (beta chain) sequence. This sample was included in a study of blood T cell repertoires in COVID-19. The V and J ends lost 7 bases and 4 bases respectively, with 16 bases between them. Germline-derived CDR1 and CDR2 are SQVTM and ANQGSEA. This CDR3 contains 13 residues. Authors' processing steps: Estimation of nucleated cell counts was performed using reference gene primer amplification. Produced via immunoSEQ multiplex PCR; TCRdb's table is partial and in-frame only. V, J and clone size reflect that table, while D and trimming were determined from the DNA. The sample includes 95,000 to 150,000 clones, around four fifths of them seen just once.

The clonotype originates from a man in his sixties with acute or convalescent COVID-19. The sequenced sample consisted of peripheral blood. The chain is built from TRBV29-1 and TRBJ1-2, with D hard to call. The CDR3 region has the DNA TGCAGCGCCAATCTGGGCCAAGCCTATGGCTACACCTTC. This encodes CSANLGQAYGYTF.